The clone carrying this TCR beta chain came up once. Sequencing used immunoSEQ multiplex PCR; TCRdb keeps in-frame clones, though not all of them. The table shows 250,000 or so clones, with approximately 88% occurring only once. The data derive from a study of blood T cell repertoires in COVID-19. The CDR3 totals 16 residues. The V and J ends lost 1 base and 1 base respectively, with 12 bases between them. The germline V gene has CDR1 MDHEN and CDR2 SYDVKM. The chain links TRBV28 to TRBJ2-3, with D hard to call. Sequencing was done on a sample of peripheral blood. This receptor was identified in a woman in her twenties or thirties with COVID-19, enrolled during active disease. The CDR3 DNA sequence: TGTGCCAGCAGTTTATATGCGGCGGAAGGCACAGATACGCAGTATTTT. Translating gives CASSLYAAEGTDTQYF. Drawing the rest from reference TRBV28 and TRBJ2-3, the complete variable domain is DVKVTQSSRYLVKRTGEKVFLECVQDMDHENMFWYRQDPGLGLRLIYFSYDVKMKEKGDIPEGYSVSREKKERFSLILESASTNQTSMYLCASSLYAAEGTDTQYFGPGTRLTVL.